This T cell receptor (beta chain) was sequenced for a study of shared clonotypes between healthy human individuals. The study's findings and limits: Shared clonotypes: about 5% naive CD4, about 4% naive CD8, 2.3% memory CD4, approximately 0.41% memory CD8.

Trimming pared 0 bases from V and 2 bases from J, leaving 9 bases between. Germline-derived CDR1 and CDR2 are SGHRS and YFSETQ. The CDR3 runs to 14 residues. A word on this clone: The antigen is not known.

The method was immunoSEQ multiplex PCR; TCRdb's version includes in-frame clones alone and lacks a portion of them. The sample lists 1,100,000 or so clones, around 78% seen once, with roughly 0.56% in the top ten. This TCR came from a man between 18 and 35 years old in good health. Some clones in this sample may be carry-over from other donors' samples. This chain joins TRBV5-1 and TRBJ2-7; a weak D match, TRBD2 (5 bases). The sequenced sample consisted of memory CD4+ T cells from PBMCs. This sample's subset: CD45RA-negative fraction. This CDR3 is CASSLGASTYEQYF. DNA of the CDR3: TGCGCCAGCAGCTTGGGGGCTAGCACCTACGAGCAGTACTTC.